A single sample is the source of the 32 T cell receptor beta chains below, sequenced in a study of shared clonotypes between healthy human individuals. Positive CCR7 selection of CD45RO-negative cells yielded the naive CD8 cells, and terminally differentiated effector memory CD45RA+ cells were excluded. Only in-frame clones appear in the TCRdb table, and some are missing; sequencing was by immunoSEQ multiplex PCR. The sample has around 1.9 million clones, about 94% seen once; the top ten hold over 1.5%. Sequencing was done on a sample of naive CD8+ T cells from PBMCs. These receptors originate from a man aged 18 to 30 in good health. Some clones in this sample may be carry-over from other donors' samples.

The J gene is TRBJ2-1, the V gene TRBV29-1; tentative D call: TRBD2 (6 bases). The CDR3 loop spans 11 amino acids. Germline assignment: CDR1 SQVTM and CDR2 ANQGSEA. V was pared by 8 bases and J by 3 bases, with 8 bases between. The CDR3 bases are TGCAGCCAGGGACTCTACAATGAGCAGTTCTTC. It specifies CSQGLYNEQFF.

The chain has TRBV9 and TRBJ1-1, with D tentatively TRBD1 (5 bases). Trimming removed 3 bases from V and 2 bases from J, with 11 bases in between. CDR1 is SGDLS and CDR2 is YYNGEE in the germline V gene. CDR3 length equals 14 residues. CDR3: CASSAFGQNTEAFF. The CDR3 nucleotides read TGTGCCAGCAGCGCGTTTGGACAAAACACTGAAGCTTTCTTT. The full variable domain, rest sourced from reference TRBV9 and TRBJ1-1, is DSGVTQTPKHLITATGQRVTLRCSPRSGDLSVYWYQQSLDQGLQFLIQYYNGEERAKGNILERFSAQQFPDLHSELNLSSLELGDSALYFCASSAFGQNTEAFFGQGTRLTVV.

V gene TRBV4-1 combines with J gene TRBJ2-4, with no clear D. The CDR3 sequence is 15 residues long. V was cut by 2 bases and J by 0 bases, with 8 bases left in between. Germline-derived CDR1 and CDR2 are MGHRA and YSYEKL. The CDR3 loop is CASSQLGLAKNIQYF. CDR3 DNA: TGCGCCAGCAGCCAACTTGGTTTAGCCAAAAACATTCAGTACTTC.

The chain carries TRBV7-2 and TRBJ2-3; TRBD2 might be the D (5 bases). CDR1 is SGHTA and CDR2 is FQGNSA in the germline V gene. The CDR3 contains 15 residues. V lost 5 bases and J lost 0, with 12 bases in between. The CDR3 loop reads CASSVTRISTDTQYF. The CDR3 DNA sequence: TGTGCCAGCAGCGTAACTAGGATAAGCACAGATACGCAGTATTTT.

V usage is TRBV7-9 and J usage is TRBJ2-7, with D unclear. Germline CDR1 is SEHNR and CDR2 is FQNEAQ (reference sequence). Trimming pared 2 bases from V and 4 bases from J, leaving 9 bases between. This CDR3 region has 13 residues. CDR3 in amino acids: CASSLSSEYEQYF. CDR3 nucleotide sequence: TGTGCCAGCAGCTTAAGCTCGGAATACGAGCAGTACTTC. Together with reference TRBV7-9 and TRBJ2-7, the CDR3 gives the full variable domain: DTGVSQNPRHKITKRGQNVTFRCDPISEHNRLYWYRQTLGQGPEFLTYFQNEAQLEKSRLLSDRFSAERPKGSFSTLEIQRTEQGDSAMYLCASSLSSEYEQYFGPGTRLTVT.

The V and J genes are TRBV9 and TRBJ2-1; 13 positions agree with TRBD2. Per the germline V gene, CDR1 is SGDLS and CDR2 is YYNGEE. V gave up 3 bases and J gave up 8 bases; unmatched junction bases: 8. The CDR3 extends over 16 amino acids. CDR3 amino acids: CASSAGGLAGVDEQFF. The CDR3 DNA reads as TGTGCCAGCAGCGCCGGAGGACTAGCGGGAGTTGATGAGCAGTTCTTC.

On this clone: In the same sample, other DNA sequences code for this CDR3. V is TRBV27 and J is TRBJ1-1; 7 nucleotides align to TRBD1. V shed 3 bases and J 8 bases; nucleotides not matched to a gene: 0. The CDR3 consists of 11 residues. Looked up from germline, CDR1 is MNHEY and CDR2 is SMNVEV (reference sequence). The CDR3 loop reads CASSLGQEAFF. CDR3 in DNA: TGTGCCAGCAGTTTGGGACAGGAAGCTTTCTTT.

This chain joins TRBV7-8 and TRBJ1-1; D is undetermined. From germline, CDR1 is SGHVS and CDR2 FQNEAQ. V lost 4 bases and J 4 bases, leaving 10 bases between the germline ends. The CDR3 runs 13 residues. As DNA, the CDR3 is TGTGCCAGCAGCTCCCGGGATAGCACTGAAGCTTTCTTT. This codes for CASSSRDSTEAFF.

The J gene is TRBJ2-3, the V gene TRBV28; 7 nucleotides match TRBD2. Unmatched junction bases numbered 12, after V lost 5 bases and J lost 4 bases. From germline, CDR1 is MDHEN and CDR2 SYDVKM. The CDR3 runs 16 residues. CDR3 in amino acids: CASSPIWAGAADTQYF. The CDR3 nucleotides read TGTGCCAGCAGTCCAATTTGGGCGGGAGCCGCAGATACGCAGTATTTT.

The chain joins TRBV7-9 to TRBJ2-3; perhaps TRBD1 as D (5 bases). Germline V gene lookup returns CDR1 SEHNR and CDR2 FQNEAQ (reference sequence). Trimming took 1 base from V and 2 from J, leaving 19 bases between them. CDR3 length: 18 residues. The DNA of the CDR3 is TGTGCCAGCAGCTTAGTCGACATCGACAGAAGAATCACAGATACGCAGTATTTT. Its translation is CASSLVDIDRRITDTQYF.

This chain uses TRBV6-6 with TRBJ2-7; no clear D gene. Trimming left V 5 bases short and J 0 bases short, with 8 bases between. Germline V gene sequence: CDR1 MNHNY, CDR2 SVGAGI (reference sequence). The CDR3 totals 13 residues. CDR3 nucleotide sequence: TGTGCCAGCAGTGCGCCGGGCTCCTACGAGCAGTACTTC. This gives the protein CASSAPGSYEQYF.

This clone was observed once. This rearrangement joins TRBV19 to TRBJ2-1; D ambiguous. The V gene lost 3 bases and the J gene lost 9 bases, with 9 bases spanning the gap. The CDR3 totals 12 residues. CDR1 is LNHDA, CDR2 SQIVND, per germline (reference sequence). CDR3 DNA sequence: TGTGCCAGTAGTATTGGCGCTGTTGAGCAGTTCTTC. This codes for CASSIGAVEQFF. Looking up the rest from reference TRBV19 and TRBJ2-1 gives the full variable domain: DGGITQSPKYLFRKEGQNVTLSCEQNLNHDAMYWYRQDPGQGLRLIYYSQIVNDFQKGDIAEGYSVSREKKESFPLTVTSAQKNPTAFYLCASSIGAVEQFFGPGTRLTVL.

The J gene is TRBJ2-1, the V gene TRBV7-8, with a possible D match to TRBD2 (6 bases). The CDR3 has 12 amino acids. Germline V lookup: CDR1 SGHVS, CDR2 FQNEAQ. Trimming pared 5 bases from V and 9 bases from J, leaving 11 bases between. The CDR3 nucleotides read TGTGCCAGCAGCCGAGGAGGGCCTGAGCAGTTCTTC. Encoded protein: CASSRGGPEQFF.

The rearrangement joins TRBV19 to TRBJ2-4; a weak D match, TRBD2 (5 bases). Germline lookup yields CDR1 LNHDA and CDR2 SQIVND (reference sequence). V was clipped by 11 bases and J by 5 bases, with 19 bases between them. The CDR3 runs 14 residues. CDR3 residues: CAAPGKRVENIQYF. DNA of the CDR3: TGTGCCGCCCCGGGGAAGAGGGTCGAAAACATTCAGTACTTC.

The chain employs TRBV6-1 and TRBJ2-3; tentatively, D is TRBD1 (6 bases). The CDR3 has 16 amino acids. V shed 3 bases and J shed 1 base, with 14 bases lying between them. Germline V gives CDR1 MNHNS, CDR2 SASEGT. CDR3 bases: TGTGCCAGCAGTGAGGGCACAGGGCTCGGCACAGATACGCAGTATTTT. Amino acid sequence: CASSEGTGLGTDTQYF.

The chain recombines TRBV7-2 with TRBJ2-2; D possibly corresponds to TRBD2 (6 bases). The CDR3 length is 15 residues. V dropped 5 bases and J dropped 5 bases, with 15 bases sitting between them. The V gene's germline CDR1 is SGHTA and CDR2 FQGNSA. The CDR3 DNA sequence: TGTGCCAGCAGCCCTGCCCTAGCGTTAACCGGGGAGCTGTTTTTT. Protein product: CASSPALALTGELFF.

This chain links TRBV2 with TRBJ2-7; D is unresolved. From germline, CDR1 is SNHLY and CDR2 FYNNEI. This CDR3 contains 14 residues. V dropped 8 bases and J dropped 4 bases, with 18 bases sitting between them. CDR3 residues: CASQDSQTSYEQYF. DNA for the CDR3: TGTGCCAGCCAAGACTCACAAACCTCATACGAGCAGTACTTC.

The chain carries TRBV28 and TRBJ1-1; no firm D call. V was trimmed by 1 base and J by 7 bases, leaving 22 bases between them. The V gene's germline CDR1 is MDHEN and CDR2 SYDVKM. This CDR3 contains 17 residues. The CDR3 DNA reads TGTGCCAGCAGTTTATATTCCTTGTCCCCAGTCCATGATGAAGCTTTCTTT. Amino acids: CASSLYSLSPVHDEAFF.

A word on this clone: This sample includes further DNA sequences coding for the same CDR3. This rearrangement joins TRBV6-6 to TRBJ1-2, with TRBD1 as a possible D gene (5 bases). CDR1 is MNHNY, CDR2 SVGAGI, per germline (reference sequence). V lost 0 bases, J lost 3 bases, and 8 bases lay in between. This CDR3 is 14 amino acids long. The CDR3 protein is CASSYSGEDYGYTF. CDR3 coding DNA: TGTGCCAGCAGTTACTCGGGGGAAGACTATGGCTACACCTTC.

In regard to this clone: Other DNA sequences of this sample code for an identical CDR3. The chain recombines TRBV27 with TRBJ2-7; D is perhaps TRBD2 (5 bases). Germline values: CDR1 MNHEY, CDR2 SMNVEV (reference sequence). Trimming left V 3 bases short and J 0 bases short, with 9 bases between. The CDR3 consists of 14 residues. CDR3 DNA: TGTGCCAGCAGTTTGTCCGGGGACTCCTACGAGCAGTACTTC. It yields the protein CASSLSGDSYEQYF.

V usage is TRBV11-2 and J usage is TRBJ2-6, with D possibly matching TRBD2 (5 bases). The germline V and J ends were trimmed by 5 bases and 4 bases, with 12 bases remaining between them. Germline V lookup: CDR1 SGHAT, CDR2 FQNNGV. The CDR3 consists of 15 residues. The CDR3 is CASSRHRGGANVLTF. CDR3 DNA sequence: TGTGCCAGCAGCCGCCACCGGGGAGGGGCCAACGTCCTGACTTTC. The full variable domain, in which reference TRBV11-2 and TRBJ2-6 provide the parts outside the CDR3, is EAGVAQSPRYKIIEKRQSVAFWCNPISGHATLYWYQQILGQGPKLLIQFQNNGVVDDSQLPKDRFSAERLKGVDSTLKIQPAKLEDSAVYLCASSRHRGGANVLTFGAGSRLTVL.

This clone appeared once. The genes are TRBV4-1 and TRBJ2-7; 10 bases match TRBD1. Trimming at V came to 0 bases and at J to 3 bases, leaving 11 bases not matched to a gene. CDR3 length: 18 amino acids. Germline CDR1 is MGHRA and CDR2 is YSYEKL. Written as DNA, the CDR3 is TGCGCCAGCAGCCAAGATTCGCCGGGACAGGGGAGAAACTACGAGCAGTACTTC. Protein: CASSQDSPGQGRNYEQYF.

The chain has TRBV9 and TRBJ2-3, with D possibly matching TRBD2 (7 bases). This CDR3 is 15 amino acids long. Trimming removed 0 bases from V and 4 bases from J, with 12 bases in between. The germline gives CDR1 SGDLS, CDR2 YYNGEE. The CDR3 protein is CASSVVGGLADTQYF. The CDR3 coding sequence is TGTGCCAGCAGCGTAGTCGGGGGGCTGGCAGATACGCAGTATTTT.

The chain carries TRBV6-5 and TRBJ1-1, with a weak D call TRBD1 (5 bases). The CDR3 totals 16 residues. Trimming removed 2 bases at V and 0 bases at J, with 13 bases between. CDR1 and CDR2 from the germline V gene are MNHEY and SVGAGI. The CDR3 protein is CASSYGPGLMNTEAFF. The CDR3 DNA reads as TGTGCCAGCAGTTACGGCCCAGGGCTAATGAACACTGAAGCTTTCTTT.

The J gene is TRBJ2-7, the V gene TRBV10-3, with 8 bases aligning to TRBD1. The germline V gene encodes CDR1 ENHRY and CDR2 SYGVKD. This CDR3 has 15 residues. V trimming: 0 bases; J trimming: 1 base; junction bases outside the gene matches: 2. The DNA for the CDR3 is TGTGCCATCAGTGAGTCGGACAGGGTTTCCTACGAGCAGTACTTC. This codes for CAISESDRVSYEQYF.

The chain recombines TRBV29-1 with TRBJ2-2; D unclear. V was shortened by 1 base and J by 4 bases, with 7 bases between the two germline ends. The CDR3 runs to 13 residues. Germline CDR1 is SQVTM and CDR2 is ANQGSEA. The CDR3 reads CSVEVPATGELFF. DNA for the CDR3: TGCAGCGTTGAAGTCCCGGCCACCGGGGAGCTGTTTTTT.

V gene TRBV5-6 combines with J gene TRBJ1-1; 8 nucleotides align to TRBD1. This CDR3 has 14 residues. With V trimmed by 4 bases and J by 2 bases, 4 bases remained unmatched. The germline V gene encodes CDR1 SGHDT and CDR2 YYEEEE. CDR3 nucleotides: TGTGCCAGCAGCCCAGGGGGCTTCAACACTGAAGCTTTCTTT. This encodes CASSPGGFNTEAFF. Together with reference TRBV5-6 and TRBJ1-1, the CDR3 gives the full variable domain: DAGVTQSPTHLIKTRGQQVTLRCSPKSGHDTVSWYQQALGQGPQFIFQYYEEEERQRGNFPDRFSGHQFPNYSSELNVNALLLGDSALYLCASSPGGFNTEAFFGQGTRLTVV.

The chain carries TRBV11-2 and TRBJ2-5; D not certain. V dropped 3 bases and J dropped 1 base, with 12 bases sitting between them. This CDR3 comprises 15 residues. Germline-derived CDR1 and CDR2 are SGHAT and FQNNGV. The CDR3 coding sequence is TGTGCCAGCAGCTTGTATTCGAGACCCCAAGAGACCCAGTACTTC. This sequence encodes CASSLYSRPQETQYF. Full variable domain (remainder filled in from reference TRBV11-2 and TRBJ2-5): EAGVAQSPRYKIIEKRQSVAFWCNPISGHATLYWYQQILGQGPKLLIQFQNNGVVDDSQLPKDRFSAERLKGVDSTLKIQPAKLEDSAVYLCASSLYSRPQETQYFGPGTRLLVL.

The chain employs TRBV7-9 and TRBJ1-2, with D unresolved. Germline V gene sequence: CDR1 SEHNR, CDR2 FQNEAQ (reference sequence). The CDR3 loop spans 14 amino acids. Trimming cost V 2 bases and J 6 bases, with 13 bases left between them. CDR3 amino acids: CASSLIPGADGYTF. The CDR3 DNA sequence: TGTGCCAGCAGCTTAATTCCGGGCGCGGATGGCTACACCTTC.

The V and J genes are TRBV29-1 and TRBJ2-7; TRBD1 aligns across 7 bases. V lost 4 bases to trimming and J lost 7 bases; unmatched junction nucleotides: 10. The CDR3 consists of 13 residues. Germline lookup yields CDR1 SQVTM and CDR2 ANQGSEA. CDR3 in DNA: TGCAGCGTTGTAAGGGACAGACGGGGAGAGCAGTACTTC. Amino acids: CSVVRDRRGEQYF.

This clone was seen only once. The chain employs TRBV5-1 and TRBJ2-7, with 7 bases aligning to TRBD2. Looked up from germline, CDR1 is SGHRS and CDR2 is YFSETQ. Trimming at V came to 4 bases and at J to 3 bases, leaving 7 bases not matched to a gene. The CDR3 consists of 14 residues. The CDR3 loop is CASSLGGTLYEQYF. CDR3 in DNA: TGCGCCAGCAGCCTGGGGGGGACCCTCTACGAGCAGTACTTC.

The chain employs TRBV27 and TRBJ1-1; 7 positions match TRBD1. Germline values: CDR1 MNHEY, CDR2 SMNVEV (reference sequence). The CDR3 loop spans 14 amino acids. V lost 6 bases to trimming and J lost 5 bases; unmatched junction nucleotides: 9. CDR3 sequence reads: CASSPQGGRTEAFF. The CDR3 DNA reads as TGTGCCAGCAGCCCCCAGGGGGGTAGGACTGAAGCTTTCTTT.